One and the same sample provided the 14 T cell receptor beta chains below, sequenced in a study of blood T cell repertoires in COVID-19. The data were produced by immunoSEQ multiplex PCR, yet TCRdb's version contains in-frame clones alone and is incomplete. The repertoire consists of a few hundred thousand clones, with around 88% occurring once and the leading ten covering roughly 1.8%. What was sequenced was peripheral blood. The receptor source for this set is a man aged 30-40 years with active or convalescent COVID-19.

The rearrangement joins TRBV3-1 (or the pseudogene TRBV3-2) to TRBJ2-5, with 10 bases lining up with TRBD2. J gave up 4 bases and V 4 bases, and 6 bases lay outside the gene matches. Germline-derived CDR1 and CDR2 are LGHDT and YNNKEL (reference sequence). The CDR3 contains 15 residues. The CDR3 region has the DNA TGTGCCAGCAGCCGAGGACTAGCGGACGGAGAGACCCAGTACTTC. This codes for CASSRGLADGETQYF.

V is TRBV2 and J is TRBJ2-7; a weak D match, TRBD2 (6 bases). The CDR3 is 14 amino acids. The germline CDR1 and CDR2 sequences are SNHLY and FYNNEI. Trimming removed 7 bases from V and 3 bases from J, with 16 bases in between. Written as DNA, the CDR3 is TGTGCCAGCAAAGCGGCGGGGTCCTACTACGAGCAGTACTTC. Translating gives CASKAAGSYYEQYF.

The chain uses TRBV6-1 and TRBJ2-7; 9 bases align to TRBD1. V lost 2 bases to trimming and J lost 7 bases; unmatched junction nucleotides: 15. Germline V gene sequence: CDR1 MNHNS, CDR2 SASEGT. This CDR3 is 17 amino acids long. In nucleotides, the CDR3 is TGTGCCAGCAGTGAAAGAATCGCGACCGGGACAGGGAGTGAGCAGTACTTC. Its translation: CASSERIATGTGSEQYF.

The chain carries TRBV19 and TRBJ2-2; 7 bases line up with TRBD2. CDR1 is LNHDA, CDR2 SQIVND, per germline (reference sequence). CDR3 size: 18 residues. V was pared by 8 bases and J by 3 bases, with 18 bases of the junction left unmatched. The CDR3 sequence is CASSLSREIGWDTGELFF. Here the CDR3 DNA reads TGTGCCAGTTCTCTTTCGCGGGAGATCGGATGGGACACCGGGGAGCTGTTTTTT. Full variable domain (outside the CDR3, taken from reference TRBV19 and TRBJ2-2): DGGITQSPKYLFRKEGQNVTLSCEQNLNHDAMYWYRQDPGQGLRLIYYSQIVNDFQKGDIAEGYSVSREKKESFPLTVTSAQKNPTAFYLCASSLSREIGWDTGELFFGEGSRLTVL.

The rearrangement joins TRBV29-1 to TRBJ1-1; 9 bases align to TRBD1. V trimming: 4 bases; J trimming: 0 bases; junction bases outside the gene matches: 6. The CDR3 is 15 residues long. The germline V gene has CDR1 SQVTM and CDR2 ANQGSEA. In nucleotides, the CDR3 is TGCAGCGTTGGACGGACAGGGGTAATGAACACTGAAGCTTTCTTT. Protein product: CSVGRTGVMNTEAFF.

This clone was detected once. This chain connects TRBV5-4 to TRBJ1-1; weak D call: TRBD1 (5 bases). V was cut by 0 bases and J by 6 bases, with 12 bases left in between. Germline V gene lookup returns CDR1 SGHNT and CDR2 YYREEE (reference sequence). The CDR3 consists of 14 residues. The CDR3 loop reads CASSLDKQAPEAFF. The DNA for the CDR3 is TGTGCCAGCAGCTTGGATAAACAGGCACCTGAAGCTTTCTTT.

This chain connects TRBV19 to TRBJ1-6; D is perhaps TRBD1 (6 bases). V was shortened by 2 bases and J by 7 bases, with 12 bases between the two germline ends. This CDR3 has 15 amino acids. Looked up from germline, CDR1 is LNHDA and CDR2 is SQIVND (reference sequence). The CDR3, as DNA: TGTGCCAGTAGTATAACGCCGGGACAAAATTCACCCCTCCACTTT. Translation: CASSITPGQNSPLHF.

This chain links TRBV21-1 with TRBJ1-5; the table names TRBD1, a call not compared with the DNA. TRBV21-1 counts as a pseudogene. The CDR3 loop spans 16 amino acids. CDR3 loop: CASSPHGQGIYQPQHF. CDR3 in DNA: TGTGCCAGCAGCCCCCACGGACAGGGGATATATCAGCCCCAGCATTTT.

The V call is TRBV5-1, the J call TRBJ2-1, with TRBD1 identical over 7 bases. CDR3 length: 16 amino acids. J lost 2 bases, V lost 4 bases, and 9 bases had no gene match. Germline CDR1 reads SGHRS; CDR2 reads YFSETQ. In DNA, the CDR3 is TGCGCCAGCAGCCCCCCCGGGACAGACACCTACAATGAGCAGTTCTTC. Translating gives CASSPPGTDTYNEQFF.

V is TRBV19 and J is TRBJ2-2; 10 bases agree with TRBD2. V lost 6 bases to trimming and J lost 2 bases; unmatched junction nucleotides: 9. This CDR3 has 17 residues. CDR1 is LNHDA and CDR2 is SQIVND in the germline V gene (reference sequence). The CDR3 loop is CASRNAGTSVNTGELFF. CDR3 nucleotide sequence: TGTGCCAGTAGAAATGCCGGGACTAGCGTTAACACCGGGGAGCTGTTTTTT.

The chain couples TRBV7-2 to TRBJ1-5; 8 nucleotides agree with TRBD1. The CDR3 contains 16 residues. Germline loops: CDR1 SGHTA, CDR2 FQGNSA. V shed 1 base, J shed 6 bases, and the junction held 8 bases outside the gene matches. The CDR3 DNA is TGTGCCAGCAGCTTAGAATCTGGCAGGGGGCTTCAGCCCCAGCATTTT. Protein: CASSLESGRGLQPQHF.

The rearrangement links TRBV30 to TRBJ2-7, with a possible D match to TRBD1 (7 bases). Trimming removed 1 base from V and 3 bases from J, with 13 bases in between. This CDR3 comprises 14 residues. The germline CDR1 and CDR2 sequences are GTSNPN and SVGIG (reference sequence). The CDR3 reads CAWSGGTVLYEQYF. CDR3 coding DNA: TGTGCCTGGAGTGGCGGGACAGTCCTCTACGAGCAGTACTTC. Combining the CDR3 with reference TRBV30 and TRBJ2-7 gives the whole variable domain SQTIHQWPATLVQPVGSPLSLECTVEGTSNPNLYWYRQAAGRGLQLLFYSVGIGQISSEVPQNLSASRPQDRQFILSSKKLLLSDSGFYLCAWSGGTVLYEQYFGPGTRLTVT.

The chain has TRBV5-4 and TRBJ2-1, with a tentative D call TRBD2 (6 bases). The germline gives CDR1 SGHNT, CDR2 YYREEE (reference sequence). This CDR3 comprises 16 residues. The V end lost 0 bases, the J end lost 2 bases, and 12 bases lay between the germline ends. DNA for the CDR3: TGTGCCAGCAGCTTGGGGGGTAGCGGAACCTACAATGAGCAGTTCTTC. It encodes CASSLGGSGTYNEQFF.

This clone is a singleton in its sample. This chain joins TRBV12-3 or TRBV12-4 and TRBJ2-1; a weak D match, TRBD2 (5 bases). V lost 5 bases to trimming and J lost 16 bases, with 15 bases between them. The CDR3 length is 11 residues. The CDR3 spells CASSLRAGTFF. The CDR3 coding sequence is TGTGCCAGCAGTCTTCGGGCGGGTACTTTCTTC.